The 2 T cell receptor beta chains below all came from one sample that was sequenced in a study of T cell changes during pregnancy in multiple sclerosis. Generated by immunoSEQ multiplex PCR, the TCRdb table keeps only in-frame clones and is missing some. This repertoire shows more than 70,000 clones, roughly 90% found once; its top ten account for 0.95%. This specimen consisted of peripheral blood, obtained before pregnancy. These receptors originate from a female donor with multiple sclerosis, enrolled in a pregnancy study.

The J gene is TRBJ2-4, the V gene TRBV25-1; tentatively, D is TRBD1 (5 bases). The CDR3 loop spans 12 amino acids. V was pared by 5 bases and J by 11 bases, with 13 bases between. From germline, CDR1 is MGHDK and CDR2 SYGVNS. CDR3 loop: CASSKVGVVQYF. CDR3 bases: TGTGCCAGCAGTAAAGTAGGGGTCGTTCAGTACTTC. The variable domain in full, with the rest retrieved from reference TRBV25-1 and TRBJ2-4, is EADIYQTPRYLVIGTGKKITLECSQTMGHDKMYWYQQDPGMELHLIHYSYGVNSTEKGDLSSESTVSRIRTEHFPLTLESARPSHTSQYLCASSKVGVVQYFGAGTRLSVL.

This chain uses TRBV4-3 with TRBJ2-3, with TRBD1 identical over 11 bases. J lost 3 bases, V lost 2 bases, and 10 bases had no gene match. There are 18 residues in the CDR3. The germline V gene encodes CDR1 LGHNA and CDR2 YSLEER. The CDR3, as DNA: TGCGCCAGCAGCCAAACGATCCGGGACAGGGGGAGGACAGATACGCAGTATTTT. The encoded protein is CASSQTIRDRGRTDTQYF.